Detailed here is one T cell receptor beta chain. The V and J ends lost 6 bases and 1 base respectively, with 9 bases between them. There are 12 residues in the CDR3. CDR1 is SQVTM, CDR2 ANQGSEA, per germline. The data were obtained in a study of technical replicates of blood from several donors. Some clones are missing from TCRdb's copy, which holds only in-frame ones; the method was immunoSEQ multiplex PCR. The sample has 60,000 to 90,000 clones, 90% to 95% seen once; the top ten hold less than 0.5%. The chain links TRBV29-1 to TRBJ1-1; D gene uncertain. The clonotype was recovered from a human donor in good health. The specimen sequenced was T cells isolated from PBMCs. In DNA form, the CDR3 reads TGCAGCGTCTTGAGACAGAACACTGAAGCTTTCTTT. The encoded protein is CSVLRQNTEAFF.